These 27 T cell receptor beta chains share one sample of origin, sequenced in a study of blood T cell repertoires in COVID-19. TCRdb's table, derived via immunoSEQ multiplex PCR, lists solely in-frame clones and lacks some. The sample lists around 42,000 clones; around 80% were seen once. Sample: peripheral blood. The receptors were sampled from a man older than 75 with active or convalescent COVID-19.

This clone was found a few times. The chain employs TRBV10-3 and TRBJ2-2; TRBD1 might be the D (6 bases). The V end was cut by 5 bases, the J end by 3 bases, with 13 bases between. There are 15 residues in the CDR3. The germline CDR1 and CDR2 sequences are ENHRY and SYGVKD. CDR3 loop: CAISRNRADTGELFF. The CDR3 region has the DNA TGTGCCATCAGTAGGAACAGGGCCGACACCGGGGAGCTGTTTTTT.

J is TRBJ2-3 and V is TRBV5-1, with D maybe TRBD1 (5 bases). Between the trimmed V and J ends, which lost 6 bases and 1 base, there was a span of 12 bases. CDR1 and CDR2 from the germline V gene are SGHRS and YFSETQ. This CDR3 contains 14 residues. The chain's CDR3 is CASKQAFRTDTQYF. CDR3 nucleotide sequence: TGCGCCAGCAAACAGGCCTTCCGCACAGATACGCAGTATTTT.

The chain couples TRBV7-6 to TRBJ2-5, with 10 bases lining up with TRBD2. This CDR3 has 16 residues. Germline V gene sequence: CDR1 SGHVS, CDR2 FNYEAQ. J was trimmed by 2 bases and V by 5 bases; bases with no gene match: 8. The CDR3 nucleotides read TGTGCCAGCAGCCCTTCGACTAGCGGGCTACAAGAGACCCAGTACTTC. It codes for CASSPSTSGLQETQYF.

The chain employs TRBV19 and TRBJ2-1; D is perhaps TRBD2 (5 bases). The CDR3 covers 15 residues. Looked up from germline, CDR1 is LNHDA and CDR2 is SQIVND (reference sequence). V gave up 3 bases and J gave up 9 bases, with 18 bases separating them. The CDR3 here is CASSISDFASSEQFF. CDR3 nucleotides: TGTGCCAGTAGTATCTCGGACTTCGCCTCAAGTGAGCAGTTCTTC.

This chain joins TRBV29-1 and TRBJ2-5, with D possibly matching TRBD2 (6 bases). The germline CDR1 and CDR2 sequences are SQVTM and ANQGSEA. This CDR3 contains 13 residues. With 7 bases removed from V and 1 base from J, the gap between germline ends came to 13 bases. CDR3 DNA sequence: TGCAGCGGTCAGGGAGGTAGCCAAGAGACCCAGTACTTC. This encodes CSGQGGSQETQYF.

This chain links TRBV6-2 or TRBV6-3 with TRBJ2-7; D gene unclear. V lost 4 bases and J lost 6, with 10 bases in between. The CDR3 totals 12 residues. Looked up from germline, CDR1 is MNHEY and CDR2 is SVGEGT. The CDR3 sequence: CASSFTVSEQYF. In DNA, the CDR3 is TGTGCCAGCAGTTTCACTGTGAGCGAGCAGTACTTC.

This rearrangement joins TRBV7-2 to TRBJ2-3, with 13 bases that match TRBD2. This CDR3 comprises 17 residues. The V and J ends lost 5 bases and 5 bases, in that order; junction bases with no gene match: 10. CDR1 is SGHTA, CDR2 FQGNSA, per germline. This CDR3 is CASSRPTSGRARDTQYF. The CDR3, as DNA: TGTGCCAGCAGCCGCCCAACTAGCGGGAGGGCCCGAGATACGCAGTATTTT.

The chain joins TRBV3-1 (or the pseudogene TRBV3-2) to TRBJ2-1; possibly TRBD2 for D (5 bases). The V gene's germline CDR1 is LGHDT and CDR2 YNNKEL (reference sequence). The CDR3 covers 15 residues. Trimming stripped 0 bases from V and 8 bases from J, with 14 bases between. For the CDR3, the DNA is TGTGCCAGCAGCCAAGATCCCCTTCTAGCTGATGAGCAGTTCTTC. It translates to CASSQDPLLADEQFF.

This clone was seen a handful of times. The J gene is TRBJ1-1, the V gene TRBV6-5; 10 bases line up with TRBD1. The V and J ends lost 6 bases and 10 bases, in that order; junction bases with no gene match: 8. The CDR3 sequence is 13 residues long. CDR1 and CDR2 (germline): MNHEY, SVGAGI. For the CDR3, the DNA is TGTGCCAGCAGCTGGGGACAGGGGTTAAGAGCTTTCTTT. This gives the protein CASSWGQGLRAFF.

CDR3 protein: CAWSRGANTEAFF. The CDR3, as DNA: TGTGCCTGGAGTAGGGGCGCGAACACTGAAGCTTTCTTT. The chain joins TRBV30 to TRBJ1-1; D perhaps matches TRBD1 (5 bases). CDR1 is GTSNPN, CDR2 SVGIG, per germline (reference sequence). Trimming removed 2 bases from V and 1 base from J, with 8 bases in between. The CDR3 extends over 13 amino acids. Complete variable domain (other parts from reference TRBV30 and TRBJ1-1): SQTIHQWPATLVQPVGSPLSLECTVEGTSNPNLYWYRQAAGRGLQLLFYSVGIGQISSEVPQNLSASRPQDRQFILSSKKLLLSDSGFYLCAWSRGANTEAFFGQGTRLTVV.

The gene calls are TRBV7-2 and TRBJ2-3, with TRBD2 matching over 7 bases. Losses at the gene ends were 2 bases for V and 6 bases for J; bases not matched to a gene: 5. This CDR3 spans 14 amino acids. The germline V gene has CDR1 SGHTA and CDR2 FQGNSA. The CDR3 is CASSLRLAADTQYF. In DNA form, the CDR3 reads TGTGCCAGCAGCTTAAGGCTAGCGGCGGATACGCAGTATTTT.

The J gene is TRBJ2-5, the V gene TRBV7-3, with D perhaps TRBD2 (6 bases). Per germline, CDR1 SGHTA and CDR2 FQGTGA. The V and J ends lost 3 bases and 5 bases respectively, with 10 bases between them. The CDR3 covers 13 residues. This CDR3 is CASSLRLGETQYF. As DNA, the CDR3 is TGTGCCAGCAGCTTGAGACTAGGGGAGACCCAGTACTTC.

The rearrangement links TRBV4-1 to TRBJ2-3; 7 bases match TRBD2. The CDR3 consists of 18 residues. Germline V gene lookup returns CDR1 MGHRA and CDR2 YSYEKL. V lost 1 base, J lost 0 bases, and 10 bases stayed unmatched. The CDR3 DNA reads as TGCGCCAGCAGCCAAGGTGCGGGACTACTAAGGAGCACAGATACGCAGTATTTT. Translated, it gives CASSQGAGLLRSTDTQYF.

J is TRBJ1-2 and V is TRBV6-1; no clear D. Between the trimmed V and J ends, which lost 3 bases and 4 bases, there was a span of 6 bases. The CDR3 is 12 amino acids. The germline gives CDR1 MNHNS, CDR2 SASEGT. In DNA form, the CDR3 reads TGTGCCAGCAGTGAGCGGCTCTATGGCTACACCTTC. Translating gives CASSERLYGYTF.

The chain has TRBV19 and TRBJ2-1, with 9 bases identical to TRBD2. V dropped 8 bases and J dropped 2; count of bases not matched to a gene: 4. This CDR3 has 14 residues. Germline CDR1 reads LNHDA; CDR2 reads SQIVND (reference sequence). The CDR3 region is CASRLAEPYNEQFF. The CDR3, as DNA: TGTGCCAGTCGACTAGCGGAACCCTACAATGAGCAGTTCTTC.

The chain links TRBV7-2 to TRBJ1-6; 7 bases are shared with TRBD1. The CDR3 covers 14 residues. Germline CDR1 is SGHTA and CDR2 is FQGNSA. V dropped 3 bases and J dropped 9; count of bases not matched to a gene: 5. DNA of the CDR3: TGTGCCAGCAGCTTGGGGACAGAATCTTCACCCCTCCACTTT. Protein product: CASSLGTESSPLHF.

This clone was seen only a few times. The gene calls are TRBV7-2 and TRBJ1-2; D gene ambiguous. Germline CDR1 and CDR2: SGHTA and FQGNSA. The V and J ends lost 5 bases and 7 bases respectively, with 14 bases between them. This CDR3 is built from 13 residues. The CDR3 reads CASSISGEAGYTF. In DNA, the CDR3 is TGTGCCAGCAGCATATCCGGGGAGGCTGGCTACACCTTC. Full variable domain (missing parts from reference TRBV7-2 and TRBJ1-2): GAGVSQSPSNKVTEKGKDVELRCDPISGHTALYWYRQSLGQGLEFLIYFQGNSAPDKSGLPSDRFSAERTGGSVSTLTIQRTQQEDSAVYLCASSISGEAGYTFGSGTRLTVV.

The chain's CDR3 is CASSQDPAGGTDTQYF. As DNA, the CDR3 is TGCGCCAGCAGCCAAGATCCAGCGGGAGGCACAGATACGCAGTATTTT. The J gene is TRBJ2-3, the V gene TRBV4-1; 8 nucleotides align to TRBD2. The germline gives CDR1 MGHRA, CDR2 YSYEKL. The CDR3 has 16 amino acids. V lost 0 bases and J lost 1; bases outside the gene matches: 3.

This clone showed up just once. The rearrangement uses TRBV21-1 and TRBJ1-2; the table's D gene call, TRBD1, was not cross checked with the DNA. TRBV21-1 is tagged as a pseudogene. This CDR3 region has 15 residues. The CDR3 nucleotides are TGTGCCAGCAGCCGTAATCATATGGACAGTAAGGGCTACACCTTC. Translation gives CASSRNHMDSKGYTF.

DNA for the CDR3: TGTGCCTGGAGGAGGAGTCCTACCGAGAACACCATATATTTT. Translation gives CAWRRSPTENTIYF. The V gene is TRBV30, the J gene TRBJ1-3; D is uncertain. The V end lost 3 bases, the J end lost 7 bases, and 16 bases lay between the germline ends. Looked up from germline, CDR1 is GTSNPN and CDR2 is SVGIG (reference sequence). The CDR3 spans 14 residues.

For this clone: An end of the junction does not agree with germline; a read error may underlie this. V is TRBV7-9 and J is TRBJ1-2; the D gene is possibly TRBD1 (5 bases). Per the germline V gene, CDR1 is SEHNR and CDR2 is FQNEAQ (reference sequence). The CDR3 runs to 12 residues. The chain's CDR3 is CASSPSGTKDDF. The CDR3 nucleotides are TGTGCCAGCAGCCCATCCGGGACTAAAGACGACTTC.

This sequence joins TRBV28 and TRBJ1-1; TRBD1 aligns across 8 bases. J was trimmed by 2 bases and V by 7 bases; bases with no gene match: 12. Germline-derived CDR1 and CDR2 are MDHEN and SYDVKM. The CDR3 sequence is 16 residues long. DNA for the CDR3: TGTGCCAGCAAAGGGCGCCGGGACAGGCCTAACACTGAAGCTTTCTTT. Translating it yields CASKGRRDRPNTEAFF.

This clone was seen only once. The V and J genes are TRBV9 and TRBJ2-2; 8 positions agree with TRBD1. The trim removed 2 bases at V and 3 bases at J, leaving 6 bases unmatched. Germline values: CDR1 SGDLS, CDR2 YYNGEE. This CDR3 spans 16 amino acids. CDR3 sequence reads: CASSVSDRGYTGELFF. CDR3 sequence (DNA): TGTGCCAGCAGCGTTAGTGACAGGGGTTACACCGGGGAGCTGTTTTTT.

V is TRBV12-3 or TRBV12-4 and J is TRBJ1-3; TRBD1 might be the D (6 bases). This CDR3 has 13 amino acids. Trimming left V 10 bases short and J 1 base short, with 11 bases between. The CDR3 loop is CATRGVSGNTIYF. DNA of the CDR3: TGTGCCACCAGGGGAGTTTCTGGAAACACCATATATTTT.

This chain links TRBV19 with TRBJ2-7, with a tentative D call TRBD1 (5 bases). V was shortened by 5 bases and J by 7 bases, with 15 bases between the two germline ends. The CDR3 length is 13 residues. Germline values: CDR1 LNHDA, CDR2 SQIVND (reference sequence). In DNA, the CDR3 is TGTGCCAGTAGTTGGGGCAGGCTGGGAGAGCAGTACTTC. Its protein is CASSWGRLGEQYF.

The chain has TRBV7-8 and TRBJ2-3; TRBD2 might be the D (5 bases). Germline CDR1 reads SGHVS; CDR2 reads FQNEAQ. Trimming left V 10 bases short and J 1 base short, with 24 bases between. The CDR3 is 17 residues long. The DNA for the CDR3 is TGTGCCACCCTTAAAAAAGCACGGTTGGAGGGCACAGATACGCAGTATTTT. As protein: CATLKKARLEGTDTQYF.

The V gene is TRBV19, the J gene TRBJ1-3; 7 nucleotides agree with TRBD1. V trimming: 9 bases; J trimming: 3 bases; junction bases outside the gene matches: 5. Germline CDR1 LNHDA, CDR2 SQIVND (reference sequence). The CDR3 has 13 residues. CDR3 DNA sequence: TGTGCCAGCTGGGACAGTAATGGAAACACCATATATTTT. It is translated as CASWDSNGNTIYF. Supplemented by reference TRBV19 and TRBJ1-3, the full variable domain reads DGGITQSPKYLFRKEGQNVTLSCEQNLNHDAMYWYRQDPGQGLRLIYYSQIVNDFQKGDIAEGYSVSREKKESFPLTVTSAQKNPTAFYLCASWDSNGNTIYFGEGSWLTVV.